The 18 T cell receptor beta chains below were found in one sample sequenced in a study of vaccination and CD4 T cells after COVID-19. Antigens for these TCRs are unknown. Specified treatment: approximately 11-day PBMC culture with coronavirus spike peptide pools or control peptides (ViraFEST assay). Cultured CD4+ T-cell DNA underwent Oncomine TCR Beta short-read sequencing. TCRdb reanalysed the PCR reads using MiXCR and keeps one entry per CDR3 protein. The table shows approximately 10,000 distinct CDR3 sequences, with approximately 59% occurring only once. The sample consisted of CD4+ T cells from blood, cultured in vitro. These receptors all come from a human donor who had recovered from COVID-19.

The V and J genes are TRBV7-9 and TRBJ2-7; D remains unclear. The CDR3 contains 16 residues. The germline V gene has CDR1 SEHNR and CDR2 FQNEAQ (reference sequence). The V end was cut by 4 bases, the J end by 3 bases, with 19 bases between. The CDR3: CASSYSGRIPNYEQYF. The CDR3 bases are TGTGCCAGCAGCTATAGTGGTAGGATACCAAACTACGAGCAGTACTTC.

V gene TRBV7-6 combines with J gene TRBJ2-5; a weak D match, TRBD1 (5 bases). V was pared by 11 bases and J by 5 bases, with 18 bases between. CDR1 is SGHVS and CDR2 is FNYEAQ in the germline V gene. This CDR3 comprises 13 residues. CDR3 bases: TGTGCCTCGAATAATCCAGGGTGGGAGACCCAGTACTTC. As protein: CASNNPGWETQYF.

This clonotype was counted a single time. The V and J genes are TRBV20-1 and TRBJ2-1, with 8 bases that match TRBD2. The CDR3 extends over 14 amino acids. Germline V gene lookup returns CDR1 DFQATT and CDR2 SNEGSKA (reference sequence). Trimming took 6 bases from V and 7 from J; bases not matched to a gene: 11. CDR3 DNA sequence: TGCAGTGCCCCCCCCAGCGGGAGACCGAATGAGCAGTTCTTC. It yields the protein CSAPPSGRPNEQFF.

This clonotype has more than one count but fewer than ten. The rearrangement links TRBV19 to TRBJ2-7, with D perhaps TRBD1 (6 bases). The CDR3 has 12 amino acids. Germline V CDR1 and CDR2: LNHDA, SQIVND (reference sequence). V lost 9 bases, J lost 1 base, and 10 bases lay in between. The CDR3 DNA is TGTGCCAGCTCGGACAGATCCTACGAGCAGTACTTC. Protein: CASSDRSYEQYF.

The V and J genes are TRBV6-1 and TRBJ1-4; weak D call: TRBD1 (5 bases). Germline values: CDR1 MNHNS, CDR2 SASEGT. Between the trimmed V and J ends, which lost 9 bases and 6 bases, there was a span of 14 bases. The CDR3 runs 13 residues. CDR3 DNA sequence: TGTGCCAGTCAGGATGGAGGGGATGAAAAACTGTTTTTT. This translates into CASQDGGDEKLFF.

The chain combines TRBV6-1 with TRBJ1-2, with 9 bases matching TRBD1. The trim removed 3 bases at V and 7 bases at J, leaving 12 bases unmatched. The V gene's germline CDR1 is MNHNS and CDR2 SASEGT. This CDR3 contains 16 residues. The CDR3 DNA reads TGTGCCAGCAGTGACACTGCAGGGACAGGGAGATCTGGCTACACCTTC. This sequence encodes CASSDTAGTGRSGYTF.

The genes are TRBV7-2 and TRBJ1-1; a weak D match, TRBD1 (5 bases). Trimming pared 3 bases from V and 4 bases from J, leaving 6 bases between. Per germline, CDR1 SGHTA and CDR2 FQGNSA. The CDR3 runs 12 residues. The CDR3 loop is CASSLGPTEAFF. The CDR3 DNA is TGTGCCAGCAGCTTGGGACCCACTGAAGCTTTCTTT.

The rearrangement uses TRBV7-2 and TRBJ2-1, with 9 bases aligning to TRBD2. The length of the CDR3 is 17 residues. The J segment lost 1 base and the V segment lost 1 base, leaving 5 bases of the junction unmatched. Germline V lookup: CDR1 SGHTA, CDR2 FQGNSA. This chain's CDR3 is CASSLDSGRRSYNEQFF. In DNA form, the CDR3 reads TGTGCCAGCAGCTTAGATAGCGGGAGAAGATCCTACAATGAGCAGTTCTTC.

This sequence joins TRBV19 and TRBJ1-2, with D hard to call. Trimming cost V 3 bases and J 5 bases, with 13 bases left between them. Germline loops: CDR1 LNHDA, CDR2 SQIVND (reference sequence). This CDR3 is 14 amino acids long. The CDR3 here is CASSISANNYGYTF. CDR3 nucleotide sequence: TGTGCCAGTAGTATCTCGGCGAATAATTATGGCTACACCTTC.

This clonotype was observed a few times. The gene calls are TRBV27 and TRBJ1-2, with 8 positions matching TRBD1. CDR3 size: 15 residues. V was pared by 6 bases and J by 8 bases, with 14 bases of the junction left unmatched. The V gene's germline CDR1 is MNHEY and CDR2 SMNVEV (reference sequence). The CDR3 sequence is CASSQRGQGRGGYTF. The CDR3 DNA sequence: TGTGCCAGCAGCCAACGTGGACAGGGAAGAGGGGGCTACACCTTC.

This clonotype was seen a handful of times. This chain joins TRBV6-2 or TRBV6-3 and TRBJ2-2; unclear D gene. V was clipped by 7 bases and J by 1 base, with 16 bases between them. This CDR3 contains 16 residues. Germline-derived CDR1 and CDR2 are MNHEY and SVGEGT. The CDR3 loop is CASNTASWRNTGELFF. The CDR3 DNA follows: TGTGCCAGCAACACCGCCAGTTGGCGGAACACCGGGGAGCTGTTTTTT.

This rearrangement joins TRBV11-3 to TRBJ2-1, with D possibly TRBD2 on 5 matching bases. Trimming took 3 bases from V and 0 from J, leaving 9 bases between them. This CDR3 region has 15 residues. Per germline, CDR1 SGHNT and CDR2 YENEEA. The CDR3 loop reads CASSFGRGSYNEQFF. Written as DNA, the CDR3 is TGTGCCAGCAGCTTTGGGAGAGGCTCCTACAATGAGCAGTTCTTC.

The CDR3 region is CASSYSASGSATQYF. CDR3 DNA: TGTGCCAGCAGTTACTCGGCTAGCGGGAGTGCTACGCAGTATTTT. The genes are TRBV6-2 or TRBV6-3 and TRBJ2-3; TRBD2 aligns across 10 bases. Germline V CDR1 and CDR2: MNHEY, SVGEGT. This CDR3 spans 15 amino acids. Losses at the gene ends were 0 bases for V and 8 bases for J; bases not matched to a gene: 5.

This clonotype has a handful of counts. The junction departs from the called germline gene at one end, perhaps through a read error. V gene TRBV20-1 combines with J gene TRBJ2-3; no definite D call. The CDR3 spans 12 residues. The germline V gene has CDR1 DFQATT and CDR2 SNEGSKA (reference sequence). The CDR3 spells CSARASTDTQYF. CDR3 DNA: TGCAGTGCAAGAGCGAGCACAGATACGCAGTATTTT.

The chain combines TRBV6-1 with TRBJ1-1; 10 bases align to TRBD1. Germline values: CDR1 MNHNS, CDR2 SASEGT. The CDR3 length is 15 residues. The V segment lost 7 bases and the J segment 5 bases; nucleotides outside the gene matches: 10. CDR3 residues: CASTKGRQGATEAFF. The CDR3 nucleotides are TGTGCCAGCACCAAGGGGAGACAGGGGGCGACTGAAGCTTTCTTT.

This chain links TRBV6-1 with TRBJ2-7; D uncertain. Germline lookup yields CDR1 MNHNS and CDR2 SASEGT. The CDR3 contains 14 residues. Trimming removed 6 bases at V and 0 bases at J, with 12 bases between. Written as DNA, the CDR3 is TGTGCCAGCAGACCCCGGTGGCTCTCCTACGAGCAGTACTTC. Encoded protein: CASRPRWLSYEQYF.

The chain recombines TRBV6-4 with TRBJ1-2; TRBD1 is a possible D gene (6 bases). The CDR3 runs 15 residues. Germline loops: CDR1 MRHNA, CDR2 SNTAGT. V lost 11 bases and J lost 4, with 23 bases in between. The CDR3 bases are TGTGCCGGACCTACTGGGGGCCCTCTAGCCTATGGCTACACCTTC. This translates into CAGPTGGPLAYGYTF.

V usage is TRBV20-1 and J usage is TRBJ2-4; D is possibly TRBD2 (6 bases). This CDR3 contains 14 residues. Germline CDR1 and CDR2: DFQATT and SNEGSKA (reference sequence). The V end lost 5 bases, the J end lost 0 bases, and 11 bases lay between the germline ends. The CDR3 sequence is CSAPVGGAKNIQYF. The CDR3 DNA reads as TGCAGTGCTCCTGTGGGGGGAGCCAAAAACATTCAGTACTTC.